These T cell receptor beta chains were read from a single sample in a study of blood T cell repertoires in COVID-19. Sequencing used immunoSEQ multiplex PCR; TCRdb keeps in-frame clones, though not all of them. The repertoire has fewer than 350,000 clones, 90% of them found once; the top ten carry approximately 7.5%. The sample was peripheral blood. These receptors all come from a woman under 40 with COVID-19, enrolled during active disease. Each CDR3 is given with its conserved first and last residue. D genes are given only for firm matches. A row's size may be missing; if present it is once, few, many or a size class.

clone_size	d_call	cdr3_length	v_call	j_call	cdr3_aa	cdr3_nt
NA	TRBD1	15	TRBV28	TRBJ1-2	CASSSSAGTGYGYTF	TGTGCCAGCAGTAGCAGCGCCGGGACAGGGTATGGCTACACCTTC
NA	TRBD1	14	TRBV7-2	TRBJ1-5	CASSRTGGNQPQHF	TGTGCCAGCAGCCGGACAGGCGGCAATCAGCCCCAGCATTTT
NA	TRBD2	14	TRBV5-1	TRBJ2-1	CASSLGQREGEQFF	TGCGCCAGCAGCTTGGGCCAGCGGGAGGGTGAGCAGTTCTTC
NA	TRBD2	16	TRBV2	TRBJ2-7	CASSREGGPVGAEQYF	TGTGCCAGCAGCCGGGAGGGAGGACCAGTAGGTGCCGAGCAGTACTTC
once	NA	16	TRBV21-1	TRBJ1-4	CASSISPGQKLEKLFF	TGTGCCAGCAGCATATCCCCGGGACAGAAGCTAGAAAAACTGTTTTTT
NA	TRBD1	17	TRBV4-1	TRBJ2-7	CASSRKQGSVQSYEQYF	TGCGCCAGCAGCCGAAAACAGGGGTCCGTCCAATCCTACGAGCAGTACTTC
few	TRBD2	16	TRBV11-3	TRBJ2-2	CASSHTSGRITGELFF	TGTGCCAGCAGCCACACTAGCGGGAGAATCACCGGGGAGCTGTTTTTT
NA	TRBD2	16	TRBV6-2/TRBV6-3	TRBJ2-5	CASSYSPTSRQETQYF	TGTGCCAGCAGTTACTCCCCGACTAGCAGACAAGAGACCCAGTACTTC
NA	TRBD1	16	TRBV23-1	TRBJ2-5	CASKTGGQGAGETQYF	TGCGCCAGCAAAACAGGAGGCCAGGGGGCCGGAGAGACCCAGTACTTC
few	NA	18	TRBV10-3	TRBJ1-2	CAISESPGKGNGNYGYTF	TGTGCCATCAGTGAGTCGCCCGGAAAGGGGAACGGGAACTATGGCTACACCTTC
NA	NA	15	TRBV18	TRBJ1-1	CASSPGQLQYTEAFF	TGTGCCAGCTCACCCGGACAGCTACAATACACTGAAGCTTTCTTT
NA	TRBD2	15	TRBV28	TRBJ2-2	CASSQSGSGTGELFF	TGTGCCAGCAGTCAGAGCGGGAGTGGCACCGGGGAGCTGTTTTTT
NA	TRBD1	16	TRBV7-8	TRBJ2-7	CASSPPRWTGSYEQYF	TGTGCCAGCAGCCCTCCAAGGTGGACAGGGAGCTACGAGCAGTACTTC
NA	TRBD1	12	TRBV29-1	TRBJ1-2	CSVWTGDYGYTF	TGCAGCGTGTGGACAGGGGACTATGGCTACACCTTC
NA	NA	12	TRBV19	TRBJ1-2	CASTPNRSGYTF	TGTGCCAGTACCCCCAACAGAAGTGGCTACACCTTC
NA	NA	14	TRBV27	TRBJ2-5	CASSPSRLIETQYF	TGTGCCAGCAGTCCATCCAGACTGATCGAGACCCAGTACTTC
NA	NA	14	TRBV27	TRBJ1-5	CASSFQGGNQPQHF	TGTGCCAGCAGTTTTCAAGGGGGCAATCAGCCCCAGCATTTT
NA	TRBD2	13	TRBV5-1	TRBJ2-7	CASSLDLAGEQYF	TGCGCCAGCAGCCTGGATCTAGCGGGAGAGCAGTACTTC
NA	TRBD1	17	TRBV7-2	TRBJ2-1	CASSSRTPRTGVDGQFF	TGTGCCAGCAGCTCTCGAACCCCCCGGACAGGGGTGGACGGGCAGTTCTTC
NA	TRBD1	14	TRBV19	TRBJ1-2	CASSRDRGNYGYTF	TGTGCCAGTAGTCGGGACAGGGGGAACTATGGCTACACCTTC
NA	TRBD2	13	TRBV2	TRBJ2-5	CASGGGNVETQYF	TGTGCCAGCGGGGGGGGTAATGTAGAGACCCAGTACTTC
NA	NA	11	TRBV29-1	TRBJ1-2	CSVEDVYGYTF	TGCAGCGTTGAAGACGTCTATGGCTACACCTTC
NA	TRBD2	14	TRBV18	TRBJ2-1	CASSQLASGSKQFF	TGTGCCAGCTCACAGTTGGCTAGCGGGAGTAAGCAGTTCTTC
NA	TRBD1	12	TRBV29-1	TRBJ2-5	CSVGQVVETQYF	TGCAGCGTGGGACAGGTTGTGGAGACCCAGTACTTC
NA	NA	16	TRBV7-9	TRBJ1-2	CASSLGIAGGQDGYTF	TGTGCCAGCAGCTTAGGGATCGCCGGGGGGCAGGATGGCTACACCTTC
NA	NA	15	TRBV6-5	TRBJ2-7	CASSYGFRGSYEQYF	TGTGCCAGCAGTTATGGGTTTAGGGGCTCCTACGAGCAGTACTTC
NA	TRBD2	14	TRBV5-1	TRBJ2-7	CASSLRTSEDEQYF	TGCGCCAGCAGCTTGCGGACTAGCGAAGACGAGCAGTACTTC
once	NA	14	TRBV5-1	TRBJ1-1	CASSSWGGDTEAFF	TGCGCCAGCAGCTCGTGGGGAGGGGACACTGAAGCTTTCTTT
NA	NA	12	TRBV28	TRBJ1-5	CASRETVQPQHF	TGTGCCAGCAGGGAGACAGTTCAGCCCCAGCATTTT
NA	TRBD1	14	TRBV7-2	TRBJ1-2	CASSQTRQGSGYTF	TGTGCCAGCAGCCAAACTCGACAGGGATCTGGCTACACCTTC
NA	NA	14	TRBV4-1	TRBJ2-2	CASSPGLNTGELFF	TGCGCCAGCAGCCCCGGACTCAACACCGGGGAGCTGTTTTTT
NA	NA	13	TRBV9	TRBJ1-4	CASSVVPNEKLFF	TGTGCCAGCAGCGTAGTCCCGAATGAAAAACTGTTTTTT
NA	TRBD1	15	TRBV27	TRBJ1-5	CASARGQGASQPQHF	TGTGCCAGCGCGAGGGGCCAGGGGGCGAGTCAGCCCCAGCATTTT
once	TRBD2	14	TRBV28	TRBJ2-7	CASTVSGPSYEQYF	TGTGCCAGCACCGTTAGCGGGCCTTCCTACGAGCAGTACTTC
NA	TRBD1	14	TRBV19	TRBJ2-5	CASSKQGAEETQYF	TGTGCCAGTAGTAAACAGGGGGCCGAGGAGACCCAGTACTTC
NA	NA	11	TRBV2	TRBJ1-1	CASNPNTEAFF	TGTGCCAGCAATCCAAACACTGAAGCTTTCTTT
NA	TRBD2	15	TRBV5-5	TRBJ2-1	CASSLWGGSYNEQFF	TGTGCCAGCAGCTTGTGGGGGGGCTCCTACAATGAGCAGTTCTTC
NA	TRBD2	18	TRBV5-1	TRBJ2-1	CASSLKTSGSASYNEQFF	TGCGCCAGCAGCTTAAAGACTAGCGGGAGTGCGTCCTACAATGAGCAGTTCTTC
NA	NA	13	TRBV4-3	TRBJ2-3	CASSQDYTDTQYF	TGCGCCAGCAGCCAAGACTACACAGATACGCAGTATTTT
NA	NA	15	TRBV5-1	TRBJ2-3	CASTVGGPSTDTQYF	TGCGCCAGCACCGTCGGGGGACCTAGCACAGATACGCAGTATTTT
NA	NA	13	TRBV7-2	TRBJ2-7	CASAQSSSHEQYF	TGTGCCAGCGCTCAGTCGTCTTCCCACGAGCAGTACTTC
NA	TRBD1	15	TRBV5-4	TRBJ1-3	CASSSGQSSGNTIYF	TGTGCCAGCAGCTCGGGACAGAGCTCTGGAAACACCATATATTTT
NA	NA	13	TRBV5-4	TRBJ2-7	CASSHRFSYEQYF	TGTGCCAGCAGTCACAGGTTCTCCTACGAGCAGTACTTC
NA	TRBD1	15	TRBV4-1	TRBJ1-2	CASSQWTGSDYGYTF	TGCGCCAGCAGCCAATGGACAGGGTCTGACTATGGCTACACCTTC
NA	TRBD1	16	TRBV27	TRBJ2-3	CASSLTGGISTDTQYF	TGTGCCAGCAGTTTAACAGGGGGCATAAGCACAGATACGCAGTATTTT
few	NA	16	TRBV4-3	TRBJ1-6	CASSQDRGYYNSPLHF	TGCGCCAGCAGCCAAGATCGAGGCTACTATAATTCACCCCTCCACTTT
NA	TRBD1	17	TRBV5-1	TRBJ1-3	CASSLGPGGLSGNTIYF	TGCGCCAGCAGCTTGGGACCAGGGGGCCTCTCTGGAAACACCATATATTTT
NA	TRBD2	19	TRBV28	TRBJ2-1	CASSLPGLAGLNSYNEQFF	TGTGCCAGCAGTTTACCGGGACTAGCGGGACTAAACTCCTACAATGAGCAGTTCTTC
NA	NA	14	TRBV20-1	TRBJ2-2	CSASERLHTGELFF	TGCAGTGCTAGTGAGCGGCTTCACACCGGGGAGCTGTTTTTT
NA	NA	13	TRBV5-6	TRBJ1-6	CASSLQGNSPLHF	TGTGCCAGCAGCTTGCAGGGGAATTCACCCCTCCACTTT
NA	TRBD2	15	TRBV6-5	TRBJ2-5	CASRRLAGDGETQYF	TGTGCCAGTCGCCGACTAGCGGGAGATGGGGAGACCCAGTACTTC
NA	NA	11	TRBV30	TRBJ1-2	CAWGTPYGYTF	TGTGCCTGGGGGACACCTTATGGCTACACCTTC